Listed below are T cell receptor beta chains from one sample, sequenced in a study of shared clonotypes between healthy human individuals. Data came from immunoSEQ multiplex PCR; TCRdb stores just in-frame clones and leaves some out. The table shows under 600,000 clones, with 97% occurring only once. The sequencing sample was made of naive CD4+ T cells sorted from blood. The receptors were sampled from a woman aged 25 to 39 in good health. Each CDR3 is given with its conserved first and last residue. A D gene is named only where the DNA matches it firmly. For some rows the clone size is stated as once, few or many, or as a class when expanded; others skip it.

CDR3 DNA: TGTGCCAGCAGTGGAGGGACAGGGGAATCTTACTACGAGCAGTACTTC; CDR3 protein: CASSGGTGESYYEQYF; clone size: NA; V gene: TRBV2; D gene: TRBD1; J gene: TRBJ2-7
CDR3 DNA: TGCGCCAGCGCCCGGCTAGCGGGAGACGAGCAGTACTTC; CDR3 protein: CASARLAGDEQYF; clone size: NA; V gene: TRBV4-1; D gene: TRBD2; J gene: TRBJ2-7
CDR3 DNA: TGTGCCAGCAGAAGGGGCAACCACGAGCAGTACTTC; CDR3 protein: CASRRGNHEQYF; clone size: NA; V gene: TRBV9; D gene: NA; J gene: TRBJ2-7
CDR3 DNA: TGTGCCAGCGAGTGGGACAGCAACAGGGAGCAGTTCTTC; CDR3 protein: CASEWDSNREQFF; clone size: NA; V gene: TRBV2; D gene: TRBD1; J gene: TRBJ2-1
CDR3 DNA: TGTGCCAGTAGTATAGTCCGCGCTGGACAGGAGTATGGCTACACCTTC; CDR3 protein: CASSIVRAGQEYGYTF; clone size: NA; V gene: TRBV19; D gene: TRBD1; J gene: TRBJ1-2
CDR3 DNA: TGTGCCAGCAGTTTAGACAGGAACTACGAGCAGTACTTC; CDR3 protein: CASSLDRNYEQYF; clone size: NA; V gene: TRBV28; D gene: NA; J gene: TRBJ2-7
CDR3 DNA: TGTGCCAGCAGCTTAGGACTAGCGGGAGCCAATGAGCAGTTCTTC; CDR3 protein: CASSLGLAGANEQFF; clone size: NA; V gene: TRBV13; D gene: TRBD2; J gene: TRBJ2-1
CDR3 DNA: TGTGCCAGCAGCTTAGGCAGGGGCGGTGAAGCTTTCTTT; CDR3 protein: CASSLGRGGEAFF; clone size: NA; V gene: TRBV11-2; D gene: NA; J gene: TRBJ1-1
CDR3 DNA: TGTGCCAGCAGGCCCAGGGTTAGCACCGGGGAGCTGTTTTTT; CDR3 protein: CASRPRVSTGELFF; clone size: NA; V gene: TRBV7-8; D gene: NA; J gene: TRBJ2-2
CDR3 DNA: TGTGCCAGCACCCAAATAGCGGGAGGGCCATCCCCCGAGCAGTACTTC; CDR3 protein: CASTQIAGGPSPEQYF; clone size: NA; V gene: TRBV7-9; D gene: TRBD2; J gene: TRBJ2-7
CDR3 DNA: TGTGCCAGCATTGACAGGGGGGATACGGACTATGGCTACACCTTC; CDR3 protein: CASIDRGDTDYGYTF; clone size: NA; V gene: TRBV6-1; D gene: TRBD1; J gene: TRBJ1-2
CDR3 DNA: TGTGCCAGCACCAGGGATTGGTATAATTCACCCCTCCACTTT; CDR3 protein: CASTRDWYNSPLHF; clone size: NA; V gene: TRBV27; D gene: NA; J gene: TRBJ1-6
CDR3 DNA: TGCGCCAGCAGCCAGGTGCTAGCGGCTTACACAGATACGCAGTATTTT; CDR3 protein: CASSQVLAAYTDTQYF; clone size: NA; V gene: TRBV4-1; D gene: TRBD2; J gene: TRBJ2-3
CDR3 DNA: TGTGCCAGCAGCCCCTTGGAAGGTGGCTACACCTTC; CDR3 protein: CASSPLEGGYTF; clone size: NA; V gene: TRBV6-5; D gene: NA; J gene: TRBJ1-2
CDR3 DNA: TGTGCCAGCAACCCGGGACAGGGGGTTGTAAGCAATCAGCCCCAGCATTTT; CDR3 protein: CASNPGQGVVSNQPQHF; clone size: NA; V gene: TRBV28; D gene: TRBD1; J gene: TRBJ1-5
CDR3 DNA: TGCGCCAGCAGCAAGATAGCGGGAGTCGCCCACGAGCAGTACTTC; CDR3 protein: CASSKIAGVAHEQYF; clone size: NA; V gene: TRBV10-1; D gene: TRBD2; J gene: TRBJ2-7
CDR3 DNA: TGTGCCAGCAGCGGGGACGGGAACACTGAAGCTTTCTTT; CDR3 protein: CASSGDGNTEAFF; clone size: NA; V gene: TRBV7-3; D gene: NA; J gene: TRBJ1-1
CDR3 DNA: TGTGCCACCCAGGGACGGGAGAACACTGAAGCTTTCTTT; CDR3 protein: CATQGRENTEAFF; clone size: few; V gene: TRBV6-6; D gene: NA; J gene: TRBJ1-1
CDR3 DNA: TGTGCCAGCAGCTTAGAGGAGACAGGGAGGAAGCAGTACTTC; CDR3 protein: CASSLEETGRKQYF; clone size: NA; V gene: TRBV7-2; D gene: NA; J gene: TRBJ2-7
CDR3 DNA: TGTGCCAGCTCAGGACAGTTAAGCTCTGGAAACACCATATATTTT; CDR3 protein: CASSGQLSSGNTIYF; clone size: NA; V gene: TRBV18; D gene: NA; J gene: TRBJ1-3
CDR3 DNA: TGTGCCAGCAGCCCCCATGGGACTAGGAACAATGAGCAGTTCTTC; CDR3 protein: CASSPHGTRNNEQFF; clone size: once; V gene: TRBV28; D gene: TRBD2; J gene: TRBJ2-1
CDR3 DNA: TGTGCCAGCATGACCTTCTTGGATTCTTACAATGAGCAGTTCTTC; CDR3 protein: CASMTFLDSYNEQFF; clone size: NA; V gene: TRBV2; D gene: NA; J gene: TRBJ2-1
CDR3 DNA: TGTGCCAGCAGTATGTCTCCAATAGGTCAGCCCCAGCATTTT; CDR3 protein: CASSMSPIGQPQHF; clone size: NA; V gene: TRBV28; D gene: NA; J gene: TRBJ1-5
CDR3 DNA: TGCGCCAGCAGCTTCACAGGGGAGGAAAAACTGTTTTTT; CDR3 protein: CASSFTGEEKLFF; clone size: NA; V gene: TRBV5-1; D gene: TRBD1; J gene: TRBJ1-4
CDR3 DNA: TGTGCCAGCAGCCCCACGGGACAGGGGCCCCAGCCCCAGCATTTT; CDR3 protein: CASSPTGQGPQPQHF; clone size: NA; V gene: TRBV5-6; D gene: TRBD1; J gene: TRBJ1-5
CDR3 DNA: TGTGCCAGCAGTGAATCAGGGGCAGGCCGAGAGCAGTTCTTC; CDR3 protein: CASSESGAGREQFF; clone size: once; V gene: TRBV25-1; D gene: NA; J gene: TRBJ2-1
CDR3 DNA: TGTGCCAGCTCACCCGACGCCGGAGCTTTCTTT; CDR3 protein: CASSPDAGAFF; clone size: NA; V gene: TRBV18; D gene: NA; J gene: TRBJ1-1
CDR3 DNA: TGTGCCAGCAGAAGCGGGCGCCCCTACGAGCAGTACTTC; CDR3 protein: CASRSGRPYEQYF; clone size: NA; V gene: TRBV28; D gene: NA; J gene: TRBJ2-7
CDR3 DNA: TGTGCCAGCAAAGAAGGACAGGGTGTAAAGACCGGGGAGCTGTTTTTT; CDR3 protein: CASKEGQGVKTGELFF; clone size: NA; V gene: TRBV5-4; D gene: TRBD1; J gene: TRBJ2-2
CDR3 DNA: TGTGCCAGCTCACCAAATACGCGAGGGACTAGCGGGCCCTACGAGCAGTACTTC; CDR3 protein: CASSPNTRGTSGPYEQYF; clone size: NA; V gene: TRBV18; D gene: TRBD2; J gene: TRBJ2-7
CDR3 DNA: TGTGCCAGCAGCTTGAGCAGTAACACTGAAGCTTTCTTT; CDR3 protein: CASSLSSNTEAFF; clone size: NA; V gene: TRBV5-6; D gene: NA; J gene: TRBJ1-1
CDR3 DNA: TGTGCCAGCAGCATCCCCGGTGGGACAGGGTTTGGCTACACCTTC; CDR3 protein: CASSIPGGTGFGYTF; clone size: NA; V gene: TRBV11-2; D gene: TRBD1; J gene: TRBJ1-2
CDR3 DNA: TGCGCCAGCATTACCGGGACAGGGCTCCCCGGGGAGCTGTTTTTT; CDR3 protein: CASITGTGLPGELFF; clone size: NA; V gene: TRBV5-1; D gene: TRBD1; J gene: TRBJ2-2
CDR3 DNA: TGTGCCACCAGCAGAACTACCGGGAGAACCTACGAGCAGTACTTC; CDR3 protein: CATSRTTGRTYEQYF; clone size: NA; V gene: TRBV15; D gene: NA; J gene: TRBJ2-7
CDR3 DNA: TGTGCCAGCAGCGAGGGGCTGGCGGCGGTCCGGGAAAAGCAGTACTTC; CDR3 protein: CASSEGLAAVREKQYF; clone size: NA; V gene: TRBV5-4; D gene: NA; J gene: TRBJ2-7
CDR3 DNA: TGCGCCAGCAGCGGGGAGCCAGCCTCCTACGAGCAGTACTTC; CDR3 protein: CASSGEPASYEQYF; clone size: NA; V gene: TRBV5-1; D gene: NA; J gene: TRBJ2-7
CDR3 DNA: TGTGCCAGCACCCCAATGCAGGGCAGCAATCAGCCCCAGCATTTT; CDR3 protein: CASTPMQGSNQPQHF; clone size: NA; V gene: TRBV6-5; D gene: NA; J gene: TRBJ1-5
CDR3 DNA: TGTGCCATCCTAGCAGGGGACTATGGCTACACCTTC; CDR3 protein: CAILAGDYGYTF; clone size: NA; V gene: TRBV10-3; D gene: NA; J gene: TRBJ1-2
CDR3 DNA: TGTGCCAGCATCGGACTAGCGGGAGGGGACGAGCAGTACTTC; CDR3 protein: CASIGLAGGDEQYF; clone size: NA; V gene: TRBV7-9; D gene: TRBD2; J gene: TRBJ2-7
CDR3 DNA: TGTGCCAGCAGCTTGGACAGGGGGTCGAATGAGCAGTTCTTC; CDR3 protein: CASSLDRGSNEQFF; clone size: NA; V gene: TRBV7-7; D gene: TRBD1; J gene: TRBJ2-1
CDR3 DNA: TGTGCCAGCAGCATAGACACGGTACCTAATTCACCCCTCCACTTT; CDR3 protein: CASSIDTVPNSPLHF; clone size: NA; V gene: TRBV27; D gene: NA; J gene: TRBJ1-6
CDR3 DNA: TGTGCCAGCTCCTCGGGGTCCTACGAGCAGTACTTC; CDR3 protein: CASSSGSYEQYF; clone size: NA; V gene: TRBV18; D gene: NA; J gene: TRBJ2-7
CDR3 DNA: TGTGCCAGCAGTCGGACAGGGGGCCGGTCTGAAGCTTTCTTT; CDR3 protein: CASSRTGGRSEAFF; clone size: NA; V gene: TRBV6-5; D gene: TRBD1; J gene: TRBJ1-1
CDR3 DNA: TGTGCCAGCAGTTTACCGGGACAGGGGGCGTTTGGCTACACCTTC; CDR3 protein: CASSLPGQGAFGYTF; clone size: NA; V gene: TRBV28; D gene: TRBD1; J gene: TRBJ1-2
CDR3 DNA: TGTGCCAGCACCGGGACAGGGGGGGCCAATCAGCCCCAGCATTTT; CDR3 protein: CASTGTGGANQPQHF; clone size: NA; V gene: TRBV27; D gene: TRBD1; J gene: TRBJ1-5
CDR3 DNA: TGTGCCAGCAGCCAAGATCTACGGGACCCTCGGGAGGACTCTGGAAACACCATATATTTT; CDR3 protein: CASSQDLRDPREDSGNTIYF; clone size: NA; V gene: TRBV4-2; D gene: NA; J gene: TRBJ1-3
CDR3 DNA: TGTGCCAGTACGTCTAGCGGCCCATCTCAGCAGTTCTTC; CDR3 protein: CASTSSGPSQQFF; clone size: NA; V gene: TRBV19; D gene: TRBD2; J gene: TRBJ2-1
CDR3 DNA: TGTGCCAGCAGGCCAGACAGGGGTTGGCATGGCTACACCTTC; CDR3 protein: CASRPDRGWHGYTF; clone size: NA; V gene: TRBV28; D gene: TRBD1; J gene: TRBJ1-2
CDR3 DNA: TGTGCCAGCAGCCCAAGGACTGGATCCGGGACCCAGTACTTC; CDR3 protein: CASSPRTGSGTQYF; clone size: NA; V gene: TRBV7-8; D gene: NA; J gene: TRBJ2-5
CDR3 DNA: TGTGCCAGCAGAAGGGGCAAGGCTAATGAAAAACTGTTTTTT; CDR3 protein: CASRRGKANEKLFF; clone size: NA; V gene: TRBV27; D gene: NA; J gene: TRBJ1-4